This T cell receptor beta chain was captured by sequencing in a study of cytomegalovirus exposure and HLA in healthy donors (dated 2017 in TCRdb). For context, the study as a whole: According to an earlier analysis of a few hundred of the donors, some 180 million T cells yielded 90 million to 140 million unique TCR beta sequences and 276 Gb of sequence data. The study combined high-throughput TCR immunosequencing, statistical association of individual TCRs with disease status, and machine learning to predict cytomegalovirus infection status. The number of typed donors differed by locus: about 629-630 for A, B, C, DRB1 and DQB1; roughly 510 for DQA1; 606 for DPA1; and around 490 for DPB1. An earlier analysis of roughly 580 of the donors used high-throughput TCR beta sequencing to judge whether each TCR beta V gene segment behaved as functional or pseudogenic. Besides the first cohort of more than 650 subjects, a separate validation cohort made up of some 110 different subjects was used. All discovery cohort repertoires had been generated using a single sequencing platform. The T cell repertoires of under 700 subjects were profiled by immunosequencing and related to cytomegalovirus serostatus. Because of strong linkage in the cohort, 4 to 6 DR-DQ haplotypes were treated as single units for association and clustering. The aim of the study was to test whether cataloging public T cell receptors could identify signatures of past pathogen exposure. Rather than drawing on any new phenotypic data, the later analysis identified candidate immune exposures from TCR beta sequences and the way those sequences occurred across donors. To study patterns of TCR occurrence, a later analysis re-analyzed previously published TCR beta repertoires from 550 to 800 donors and added high-resolution HLA genotyping. Among around 400 genotyped donors of the cohort, an average of around 240,000 unique TCR beta nucleotide sequences were sequenced per donor, approximately 20% of them non-productive. Roughly 300 gigabases of sequencing data and around 90 million unique TCR sequences made up an early release that covered approximately 650 HLA-typed donors. HLA typing covered class I and class II loci at four-digit resolution. Among the roughly 380 genotyped donors, around 81% belonged to the genetic ancestry cluster associated with self-reported Caucasian donors. Genome-wide SNP genotypes for about three fifths of the roughly 670 donors were used in a later genetic analysis, which treated that subset as a discovery cohort. Donor age, sex, ethnicity and CMV serostatus were collected together with the repertoire data.

Comment on this clone: The antigen this receptor binds is unknown. No base quality information exists; no much larger clone differs at one position.

Here is what the overall study found, with its caveats: Most TCR sequences were observed very rarely across donors, whereas some public TCRs were present in many individuals. The only immune exposure information available for the cohort was CMV serostatus. The 87-base-pair reads could not distinguish some IMGT-functional V segments, including TRBV6-2 and TRBV6-3, so those segments were excluded. In a later analysis, the rate of TCR association differed among HLA loci, with DRB1 alleles having the most associated TCRs and HLA-C alleles having the fewest. According to a later analysis, most CMV-associated TCR beta chains appeared to be HLA-restricted, and the HLA associations seemed to be driven largely by CMV exposure. In vitro tests confirmed that a few of the cytomegalovirus-associated TCR beta chains recognize cytomegalovirus antigens. When HLA alleles, especially DR and DQ, strongly co-occurred, attributing TCR associations to individual alleles was difficult. The earlier analysis of 450 to 700 of the donors excluded roughly 17 rarely observed V segments, including chromosome 9 orphons, because counts were too low. A cluster of highly shared sequence variants was judged likely to be a technical artifact of the sequencing pipeline. The classifier was reported to diagnose cytomegalovirus status with high specificity and sensitivity in both the original and validation cohorts. Compared with equally common non-associated chains, HLA-associated TCR beta chains in a later analysis were more clonally expanded and had lower generation probabilities. In a later analysis, several top co-occurrence clusters were reported to appear linked to parvovirus B19, influenza, CMV and Epstein-Barr virus. Linkage disequilibrium might explain the correlated functional status among segregating V segments, but an unknown experimental factor could not be excluded. A later genetic analysis associated a missense DCLRE1C variant with V-gene and J-gene trimming of TCR beta chains, and an independent cohort replicated the association. In an earlier analysis of 450 to 750 of the donors, most TCR beta V segments appeared in productive rearrangements about 87% or about 30% of the time, broadly matching IMGT annotations. The authors suggested that the approach could potentially be extended to other disease states and immunological phenotypes. Only TCR beta chains were sequenced in this cohort, and the absence of alpha or paired-chain data limited detectable features. According to a later genetic analysis, donors in an Asian-associated ancestry cluster had fewer N-insertions in productive TCRs than the roughly 670-donor mean. The study listed 150 to 200 TCR beta chains as associated with cytomegalovirus. Because HLA typing was unavailable for some donors at each locus, only the typed subset was used in association tests. Roughly uniform sequencing depth across donors was assumed in presence/absence analyses, although this assumption may not hold. Specific HLA alleles were associated with more than 15,000 TCR beta sequences at a false discovery rate of 0.05 in a later analysis. A further reported finding was that TCR beta sequences accurately predicted the HLA-A and HLA-B alleles for most subjects in the first cohort.

The library relied on the immunoSEQ multiplex PCR assay. A mixture of 60 forward primers for TCR Vbeta segments and 13 reverse primers for TCR Jbeta segments was used in the multiplex PCR. A multiplex PCR assay on genomic DNA amplified the CDR3 region of rearranged TCR beta genes. The Illumina HiSeq System was used to sequence the amplified TCR beta libraries as 87-base-pair reads. The authors processed their data as follows. Across the roughly 700 repertoires, a later analysis counted approximately 83 million unique TCR beta chains, around 10 million of which were shared by at least two donors. A nearest-neighbor algorithm error-corrected the raw reads and collapsed the reads into unique sequences, merging closely related sequences to remove PCR and sequencing errors. Alignment of CDR3 sequences to IMGT reference sequences was used to assign V, D and J gene segments. For a sequence to be retained, a match of at least six nucleotides was required to both a V gene segment and a J gene segment. Rearrangements were classified as productive when the CDR3 lacked stop codons and remained in frame with V and J, and all other rearrangements were classified as non-productive. Following IMGT convention, CDR3 was defined as the stretch from the second conserved V-encoded cysteine to the conserved J-encoded phenylalanine. The earlier analysis of a few hundred of the donors excluded sequences that lacked an unambiguous match to a single V gene segment. In an earlier analysis of approximately 590 of the donors, V segments were called functional above 56.7% productive rearrangements and were called segregating when the between-donor standard deviation exceeded 5%. A statistical classification framework was built for diagnosing cytomegalovirus status from the catalog of TCR beta chain sequences. In a later analysis, TCR nucleotide sequences were compared against IMGT/GENE-DB human TR gene sequences so that V and J genes could be assigned. Using the TCRdist pipeline, a later analysis assigned CDR3 sequences along with most-parsimonious VDJ recombination scenarios. A later analysis defined each TCR beta chain by its CDR3 amino acid sequence plus V-gene family, and excluded reads lacking a unique V-gene family. To address suspected cross-contamination and a sequencing artifact, a later analysis removed some 620 highly shared, low-generation-probability nucleotide sequences. In a later analysis, a clonal expansion index for each public chain was calculated from normalized within-repertoire ranks of inferred template counts. A later analysis computed generation probabilities with a VDJ recombination model fitted to out-of-frame rearrangements, and checked the results against IGoR. A later analysis scored TCR-TCR, TCR-HLA and TCR-CMV co-occurrence with hypergeometric tests, applying a repertoire-size bias correction to TCR pairs. False discovery rates were estimated in a later analysis by permuting HLA or CMV assignments 20 times. In a later analysis, co-occurring TCRs were grouped with DBSCAN, and TCRdist sequence similarity was added when clustering was performed within HLA-allele-positive subsets. Co-occurrence clustering excluded repertoires with fewer than 30,000 or more than 120,000 public chains, plus five with anomalous nucleotide sharing. Drawn from immuneACCESS, this table holds only the in-frame rearrangements with V and J called that TCRdb kept. Clones are partly lost; checked studies trace under half to an unresolved V gene and leave the rest unexplained. V and J calls and clone size follow that table, whereas D and trimming were derived from the DNA. The sample table lists about 150,000 clones, around 80% of them with a count of one. The ten largest clones capture more than 5.5% of the sample.

The cohort was made up of approximately 670 healthy bone marrow donors. All cohort members were sampled while nominally healthy, although unrecorded immune exposures were likely present. The donor was CMV seropositive and was included in the group of 250 to 300 seropositive cohort members. Each donor provided a peripheral blood sample, and peripheral blood mononuclear cells were used for TCR beta sequencing. Genomic DNA was extracted from the blood cell samples with the Qiagen DNeasy Blood Extraction Kit. Inclusive of the bounding cysteine and phenylalanine, the CDR3 is 17 residues long. Only the CDR3 DNA stays, 51 bases, in frame from base 1. The junction carries 16 bases between V and J, which are trimmed by 1 base and 6 bases respectively. The CDR1 and CDR2 encoded by the germline V gene are LGHNA and YSLEER.

The chain couples TRBV4-3 to TRBJ1-6, and TRBD1 may be the D gene, going by 5 matching bases. The sequence was obtained from a man aged 30-40 years in good health and CMV-seropositive. Sequencing was done on a sample of PBMCs. The DNA sequence is as follows: TGCGCCAGCAGCCAAGCCCCGGGGGGGAGTGGTAATTCACCCCTCCACTTT. This yields the protein CASSQAPGGSGNSPLHF.